The subject of this entry is one T cell receptor beta chain. The target antigen is unknown. The identical CDR3 is also encoded by other nucleotide sequences in the sample. The data stem from a study of T cells after posttransplantation cyclophosphamide. Study-level points and caveats: Recipient CMV seropositivity and CMV reactivation strongly tracked TRB clonality.

V dropped 6 bases and J dropped 2; count of bases not matched to a gene: 11. The CDR3 contains 15 residues. Germline values: CDR1 SGDLS, CDR2 YYNGEE. Sequencing used immunoSEQ multiplex PCR; TCRdb keeps in-frame clones, though not all of them. The sample includes fewer than 11,000 clones, none of them occurring once. Cyclophosphamide on days +3 and +4 followed busulfan-fludarabine conditioning and a marrow graft. The sequences come from PBMCs, collected after allogeneic stem cell transplant with posttransplant cyclophosphamide. The genes are TRBV9 and TRBJ2-7; 7 bases line up with TRBD1. The TCR was taken from a female patient aged 40 to 50 who received an allogeneic stem cell transplant from a related donor, was CMV-positive, and had no GVHD. Some T cells may be graft donor cells. In nucleotides, the CDR3 is TGTGCCAGCATTTTCAAACAGGGGACGGCCTACGAGCAGTACTTC. This codes for CASIFKQGTAYEQYF.